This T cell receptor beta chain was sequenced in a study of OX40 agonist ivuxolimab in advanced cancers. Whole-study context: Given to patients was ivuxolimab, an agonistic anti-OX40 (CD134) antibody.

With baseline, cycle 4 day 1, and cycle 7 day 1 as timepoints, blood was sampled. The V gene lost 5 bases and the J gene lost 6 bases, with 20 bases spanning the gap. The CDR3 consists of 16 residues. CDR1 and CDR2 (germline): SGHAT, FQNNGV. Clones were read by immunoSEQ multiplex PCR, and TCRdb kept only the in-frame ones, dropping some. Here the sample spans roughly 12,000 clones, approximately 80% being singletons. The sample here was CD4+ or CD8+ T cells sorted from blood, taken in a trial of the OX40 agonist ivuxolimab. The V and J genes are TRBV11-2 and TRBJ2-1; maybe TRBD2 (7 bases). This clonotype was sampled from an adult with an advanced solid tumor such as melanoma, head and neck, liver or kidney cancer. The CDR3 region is CASSTRRGATFNEQFF. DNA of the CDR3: TGTGCCAGCAGCACCCGCCGGGGGGCCACTTTCAATGAGCAGTTCTTC.